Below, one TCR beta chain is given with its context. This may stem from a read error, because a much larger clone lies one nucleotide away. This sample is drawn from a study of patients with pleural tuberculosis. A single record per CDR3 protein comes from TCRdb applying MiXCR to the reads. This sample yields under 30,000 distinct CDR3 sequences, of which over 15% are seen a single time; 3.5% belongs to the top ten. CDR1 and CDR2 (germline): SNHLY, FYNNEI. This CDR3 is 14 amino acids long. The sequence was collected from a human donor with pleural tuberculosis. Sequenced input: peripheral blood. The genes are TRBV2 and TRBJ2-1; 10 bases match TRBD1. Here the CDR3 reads CASNRDRGFSEQSF. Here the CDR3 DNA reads TGTGCCAGCAACCGGGACAGGGGCTTTTCTGAGCAGTCCTTC.